This TCR beta chain derives from a study of CD8 T cells in ankylosing spondylitis (dated by TCRdb to 2017 to 2019). In terms of the full investigation: The study set out to find disease-linked TCR variants by profiling T cell receptor beta repertoires in ankylosing spondylitis patients and healthy donors. Samples of peripheral blood were taken, and for ankylosing spondylitis patients, synovial fluid was collected as well. The full study cohort comprised around 23 ankylosing spondylitis patients and 85 to 120 healthy donors. Findings and caveats that apply to the study as a whole: The disease-linked clones were reported to be significantly enriched in matched synovial fluid samples from ankylosing spondylitis patients. A CD8+ phenotype was shown by the disease-linked clones, which were found at relatively low frequencies in peripheral blood. Some of the motif variants had been reported before in the synovial fluid and blood of reactive arthritis patients, a finding that suggests common disease-initiation mechanisms. A TCR beta motif of roughly 8 highly homologous amino acid variants appeared characteristic of blood from ankylosing spondylitis patients.

The germline V gene provides CDR1 LGHNA and CDR2 YSLEER. From the cysteine up to the phenylalanine, the CDR3 has a length of 15 residues. The only DNA kept is the CDR3, 45 bases in frame from the first base. The junction shows trimming of 0 bases on V and 8 bases on J, plus 13 bases between the germline ends. Sequencing used an Illumina HiSeq 2500. Quantitative 5'-RACE with molecular barcodes was used to prepare TCR beta libraries. The authors processed their data as follows. To identify disease-linked TCR variants, a new computational method was used, one built on a probabilistic model of VDJ rearrangement. TCRdb's own reprocessing of the public reads used fastp at Q25 and MiXCR and kept productive beta chains. Identical CDR3 protein sequences are pooled into one entry, listed with their most common genes and DNA. These V and J calls derive from TCRdb rather than the authors' analysis. The sample table records 800,000 to 900,000 distinct CDR3 sequences; over 9.5% of these occur just once. Of the sample, about 0.5% falls within the top ten clones.

This clonotype has just a few counts. No cognate antigen has been identified for it. The sample holds no much larger clone one base away, and base qualities are not on file. Sequencing used blood, either unsorted or a sorted T cell fraction (not recorded which). The rearrangement combines TRBV4-3 with TRBJ1-4; the D gene assignment is ambiguous. The clonotype originates from a male donor with ankylosing spondylitis. Read as DNA, the sequence is TGCGCCAGCAGCCAAGATCCATTCGAGGAAGAAAAACTGTTTTTT. It codes for CASSQDPFEEEKLFF.